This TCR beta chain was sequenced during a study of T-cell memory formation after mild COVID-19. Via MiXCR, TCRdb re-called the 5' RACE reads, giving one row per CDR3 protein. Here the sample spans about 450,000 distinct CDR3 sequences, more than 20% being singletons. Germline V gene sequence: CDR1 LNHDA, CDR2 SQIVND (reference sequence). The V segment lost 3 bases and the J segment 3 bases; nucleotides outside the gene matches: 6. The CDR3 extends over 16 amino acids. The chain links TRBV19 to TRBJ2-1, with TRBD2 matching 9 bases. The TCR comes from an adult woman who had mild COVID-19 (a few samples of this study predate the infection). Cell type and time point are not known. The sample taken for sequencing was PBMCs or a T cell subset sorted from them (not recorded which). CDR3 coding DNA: TGTGCCAGTAGTATGGAGAGCGGGAGGCTCTACAATGAGCAGTTCTTC. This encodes CASSMESGRLYNEQFF.